This T cell receptor (beta chain) was retrieved from a study of control samples from healthy donors and cancer patients. This table comes from immunoSEQ multiplex PCR, and its TCRdb copy is limited to in-frame clones, with some not included. Of fewer than 85,000 clones listed, 91% are singletons. This CDR3 is built from 16 residues. The V segment lost 3 bases and the J segment 2 bases; nucleotides outside the gene matches: 6. Germline assignment: CDR1 MNHEY and CDR2 SVGAGI. Source material: blood. This TCR derives from a man aged 30 to 45 in good health. The genes are TRBV6-5 and TRBJ2-3, with 9 bases matching TRBD2. The CDR3 reads CASSYGGRANTDTQYF. The CDR3 DNA follows: TGTGCCAGCAGTTATGGCGGGAGGGCCAACACAGATACGCAGTATTTT.